The 4 T cell receptor beta chains presented below share a single source sample, sequenced in a study of shared clonotypes between healthy human individuals. Profiled with immunoSEQ multiplex PCR; TCRdb holds only in-frame clones, not every one. The table has around 720,000 clones, around 73% seen once. Specimen: memory CD4+ T cells sorted from blood. Noted subset: CD45RA-negative fraction. The receptors were gathered from a woman in her 30s in good health.

With regard to this clone: The same CDR3 can be traced to other DNA sequences in this sample. The rearrangement joins TRBV7-9 to TRBJ1-1; D unresolved. The CDR3 runs to 11 residues. CDR1 SEHNR and CDR2 FQNEAQ come from the germline V gene (reference sequence). The V gene lost 1 base and the J gene lost 7 bases, with 4 bases spanning the gap. The CDR3 protein is CASSLGSEAFF. Written as DNA, the CDR3 is TGTGCCAGCAGCTTAGGGAGTGAAGCTTTCTTT.

This clone was seen a handful of times. The J gene is TRBJ1-1, the V gene TRBV7-9, with D possibly TRBD1 on 5 matching bases. CDR1 and CDR2 from the germline V gene are SEHNR and FQNEAQ (reference sequence). The CDR3 covers 13 residues. V lost 10 bases to trimming and J lost 1 base, with 13 bases between them. The CDR3 DNA follows: TGTGCCACAGAAGGGGTGGCGAACACTGAAGCTTTCTTT. Protein: CATEGVANTEAFF.

This chain uses TRBV19 with TRBJ2-6; D not resolved. The CDR3 has 16 residues. V lost 8 bases and J 0 bases, leaving 14 bases between the germline ends. Germline V gene lookup returns CDR1 LNHDA and CDR2 SQIVND (reference sequence). The CDR3 DNA is TGTGCCAGTGCAGACCAATCGAGCTCTGGGGCCAACGTCCTGACTTTC. As protein: CASADQSSSGANVLTF. The full variable domain, completed using reference TRBV19 and TRBJ2-6, is DGGITQSPKYLFRKEGQNVTLSCEQNLNHDAMYWYRQDPGQGLRLIYYSQIVNDFQKGDIAEGYSVSREKKESFPLTVTSAQKNPTAFYLCASADQSSSGANVLTFGAGSRLTVL.

This clone was seen more than once but under ten times. The CDR3 sequence is CSVGGGQGTLGYNEQFF. CDR3 nucleotides: TGCAGCGTGGGGGGAGGACAGGGTACACTAGGGTACAATGAGCAGTTCTTC. V usage is TRBV29-1 and J usage is TRBJ2-1; 8 positions match TRBD1. This CDR3 region has 17 residues. After removal of 6 bases from V and 4 bases from J, the junction contained 17 bases not matched to a gene. Germline V lookup: CDR1 SQVTM, CDR2 ANQGSEA.